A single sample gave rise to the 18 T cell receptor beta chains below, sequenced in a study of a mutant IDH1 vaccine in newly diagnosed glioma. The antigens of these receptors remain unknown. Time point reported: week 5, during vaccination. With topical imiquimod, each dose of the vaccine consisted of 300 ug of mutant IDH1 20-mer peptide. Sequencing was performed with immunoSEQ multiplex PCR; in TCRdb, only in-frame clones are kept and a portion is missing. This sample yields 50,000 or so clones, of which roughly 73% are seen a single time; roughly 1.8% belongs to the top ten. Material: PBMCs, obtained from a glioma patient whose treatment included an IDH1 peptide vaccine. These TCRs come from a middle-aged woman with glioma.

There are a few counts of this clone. The CDR3 here is CASSPVWARGRDGYTF. The CDR3 nucleotides are TGTGCCAGCAGCCCCGTTTGGGCCAGGGGGCGCGATGGCTACACCTTC. This rearrangement joins TRBV7-8 to TRBJ1-2; 8 bases are a match to TRBD1. V lost 5 bases to trimming and J lost 6 bases; unmatched junction nucleotides: 14. The CDR3 is 16 amino acids. Germline V CDR1 and CDR2: SGHVS, FQNEAQ.

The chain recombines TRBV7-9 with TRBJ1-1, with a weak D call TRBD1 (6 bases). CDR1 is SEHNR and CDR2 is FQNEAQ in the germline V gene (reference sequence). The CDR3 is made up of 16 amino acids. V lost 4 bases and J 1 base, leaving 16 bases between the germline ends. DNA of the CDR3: TGTGCCAGCAGCTCCCGGGGGGACACGTGGAACACTGAAGCTTTCTTT. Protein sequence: CASSSRGDTWNTEAFF.

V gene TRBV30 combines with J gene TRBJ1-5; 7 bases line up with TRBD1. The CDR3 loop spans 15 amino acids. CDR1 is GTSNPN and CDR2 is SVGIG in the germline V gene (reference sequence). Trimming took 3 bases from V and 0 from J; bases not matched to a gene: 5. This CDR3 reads CAWSPGQLSNQPQHF. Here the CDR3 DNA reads TGTGCCTGGAGCCCGGGACAGCTTAGCAATCAGCCCCAGCATTTT.

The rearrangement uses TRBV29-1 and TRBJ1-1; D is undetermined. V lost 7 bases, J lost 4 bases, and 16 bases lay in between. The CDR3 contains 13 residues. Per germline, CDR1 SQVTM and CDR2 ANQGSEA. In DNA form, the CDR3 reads TGCAGCGGTTCAGACCGTGCCCCCACTGAAGCTTTCTTT. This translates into CSGSDRAPTEAFF.

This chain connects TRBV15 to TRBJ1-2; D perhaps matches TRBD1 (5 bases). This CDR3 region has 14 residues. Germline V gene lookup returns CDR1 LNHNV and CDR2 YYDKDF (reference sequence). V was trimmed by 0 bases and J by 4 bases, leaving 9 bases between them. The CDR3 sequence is CATSRDRQLYGYTF. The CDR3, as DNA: TGTGCCACCAGCAGAGACCGACAGCTCTATGGCTACACCTTC. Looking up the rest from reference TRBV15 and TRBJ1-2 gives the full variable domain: DAMVIQNPRYQVTQFGKPVTLSCSQTLNHNVMYWYQQKSSQAPKLLFHYYDKDFNNEADTPDNFQSRRPNTSFCFLDIRSPGLGDTAMYLCATSRDRQLYGYTFGSGTRLTVV.

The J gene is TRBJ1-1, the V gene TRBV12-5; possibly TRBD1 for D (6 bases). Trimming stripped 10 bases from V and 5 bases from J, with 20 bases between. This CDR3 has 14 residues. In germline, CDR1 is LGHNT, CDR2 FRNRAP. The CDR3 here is CANVAGAGGTEAFF. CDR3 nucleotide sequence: TGTGCTAACGTCGCAGGGGCCGGGGGAACTGAAGCTTTCTTT.

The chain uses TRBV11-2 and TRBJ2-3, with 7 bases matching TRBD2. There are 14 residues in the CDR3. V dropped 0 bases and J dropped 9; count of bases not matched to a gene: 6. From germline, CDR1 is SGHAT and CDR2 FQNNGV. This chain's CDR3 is CASSLDPGGGTQYF. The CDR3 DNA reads TGTGCCAGCAGCTTAGATCCTGGGGGGGGGACGCAGTATTTT.

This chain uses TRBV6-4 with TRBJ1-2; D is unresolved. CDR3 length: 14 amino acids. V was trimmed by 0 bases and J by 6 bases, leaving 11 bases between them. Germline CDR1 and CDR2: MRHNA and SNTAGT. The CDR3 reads CASSDSLEGDGYTF. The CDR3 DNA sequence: TGTGCCAGCAGTGACTCTTTGGAGGGCGATGGCTACACCTTC.

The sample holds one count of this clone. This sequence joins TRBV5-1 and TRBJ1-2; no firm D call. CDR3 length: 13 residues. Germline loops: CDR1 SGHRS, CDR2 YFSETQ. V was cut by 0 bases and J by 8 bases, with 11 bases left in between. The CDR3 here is CASSLEAGSGYTF. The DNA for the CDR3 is TGCGCCAGCAGCTTGGAGGCAGGCTCCGGCTACACCTTC. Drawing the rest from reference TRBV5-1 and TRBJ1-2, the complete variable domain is KAGVTQTPRYLIKTRGQQVTLSCSPISGHRSVSWYQQTPGQGLQFLFEYFSETQRNKGNFPGRFSGRQFSNSRSEMNVSTLELGDSALYLCASSLEAGSGYTFGSGTRLTVV.

The CDR3 sequence is CASSQGLAASYEQYF. As DNA, the CDR3 is TGCGCCAGCAGCCAGGGGCTAGCGGCTTCCTACGAGCAGTACTTC. This chain joins TRBV4-1 and TRBJ2-7, with 7 bases that match TRBD2. The germline gives CDR1 MGHRA, CDR2 YSYEKL. The CDR3 has 15 amino acids. V lost 3 bases, J lost 1 base, and 6 bases stayed unmatched.

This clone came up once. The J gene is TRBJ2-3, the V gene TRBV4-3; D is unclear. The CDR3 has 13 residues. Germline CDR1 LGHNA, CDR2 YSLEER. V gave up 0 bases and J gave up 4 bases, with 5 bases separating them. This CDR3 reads CASSQELADTQYF. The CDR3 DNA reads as TGCGCCAGCAGCCAAGAGCTCGCAGATACGCAGTATTTT.

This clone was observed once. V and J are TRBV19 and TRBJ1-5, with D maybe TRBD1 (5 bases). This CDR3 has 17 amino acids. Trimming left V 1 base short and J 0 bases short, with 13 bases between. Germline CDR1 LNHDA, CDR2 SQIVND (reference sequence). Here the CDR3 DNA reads TGTGCCAGTAGTATAGGAGTCGGGGCAGCTAGCAATCAGCCCCAGCATTTT. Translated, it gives CASSIGVGAASNQPQHF. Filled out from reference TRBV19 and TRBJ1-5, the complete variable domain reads DGGITQSPKYLFRKEGQNVTLSCEQNLNHDAMYWYRQDPGQGLRLIYYSQIVNDFQKGDIAEGYSVSREKKESFPLTVTSAQKNPTAFYLCASSIGVGAASNQPQHFGDGTRLSIL.

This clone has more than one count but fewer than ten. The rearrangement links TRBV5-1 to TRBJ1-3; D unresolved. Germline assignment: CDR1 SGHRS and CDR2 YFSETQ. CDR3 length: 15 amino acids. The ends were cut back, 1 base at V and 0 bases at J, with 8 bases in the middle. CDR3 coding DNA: TGCGCCAGCAGCTTGTGGGCAGGCTCTGGAAACACCATATATTTT. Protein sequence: CASSLWAGSGNTIYF.

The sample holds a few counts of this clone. For the CDR3, the DNA is TGCAGTGCTAGAAGACAGGAAGCTTTCTTT. Protein sequence: CSARRQEAFF. V and J are TRBV20-1 and TRBJ1-1, with D tentatively TRBD1 (5 bases). CDR1 and CDR2 (germline): DFQATT, SNEGSKA (reference sequence). V lost 2 bases, J lost 8 bases, and 6 bases lay in between. The CDR3 loop spans 10 amino acids.

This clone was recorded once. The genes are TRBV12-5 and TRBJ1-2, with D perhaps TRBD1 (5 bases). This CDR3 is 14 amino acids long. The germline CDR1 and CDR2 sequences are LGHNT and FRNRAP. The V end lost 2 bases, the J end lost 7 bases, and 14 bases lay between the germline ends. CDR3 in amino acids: CASGLRGPYGGYTF. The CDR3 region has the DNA TGTGCTAGTGGTTTGAGGGGACCCTACGGTGGCTACACCTTC.

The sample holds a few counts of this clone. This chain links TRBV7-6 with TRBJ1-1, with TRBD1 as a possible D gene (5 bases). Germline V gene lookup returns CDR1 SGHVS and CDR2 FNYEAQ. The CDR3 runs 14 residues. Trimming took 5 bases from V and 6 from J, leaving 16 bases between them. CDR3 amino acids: CASSGRYEQAEAFF. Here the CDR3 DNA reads TGTGCCAGCAGCGGACGCTACGAACAGGCTGAAGCTTTCTTT.

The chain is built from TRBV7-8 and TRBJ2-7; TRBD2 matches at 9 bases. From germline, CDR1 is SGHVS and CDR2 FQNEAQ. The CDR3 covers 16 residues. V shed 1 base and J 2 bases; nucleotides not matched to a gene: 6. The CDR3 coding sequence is TGTGCCAGCAGCTTAGGACTAGCGGATTTGACCTACGAGCAGTACTTC. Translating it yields CASSLGLADLTYEQYF.

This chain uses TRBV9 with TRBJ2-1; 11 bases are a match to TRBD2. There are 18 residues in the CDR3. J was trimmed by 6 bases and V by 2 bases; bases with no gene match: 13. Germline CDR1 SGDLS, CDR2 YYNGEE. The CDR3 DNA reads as TGTGCCAGCAGCGTTCGGACCCGAGGACTAGCGGGCAGCAATGAGCAGTTCTTC. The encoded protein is CASSVRTRGLAGSNEQFF.